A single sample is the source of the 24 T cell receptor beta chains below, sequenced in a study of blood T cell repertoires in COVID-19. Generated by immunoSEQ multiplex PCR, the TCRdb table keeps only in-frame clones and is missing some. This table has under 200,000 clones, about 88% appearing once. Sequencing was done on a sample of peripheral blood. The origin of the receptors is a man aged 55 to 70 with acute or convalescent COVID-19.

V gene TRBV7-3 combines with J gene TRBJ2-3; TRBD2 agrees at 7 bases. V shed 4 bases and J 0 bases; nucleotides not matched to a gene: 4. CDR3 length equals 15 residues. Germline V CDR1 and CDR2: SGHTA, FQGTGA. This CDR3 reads CASSSSGASTDTQYF. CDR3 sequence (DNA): TGTGCCAGCAGCTCGAGCGGGGCTAGCACAGATACGCAGTATTTT.

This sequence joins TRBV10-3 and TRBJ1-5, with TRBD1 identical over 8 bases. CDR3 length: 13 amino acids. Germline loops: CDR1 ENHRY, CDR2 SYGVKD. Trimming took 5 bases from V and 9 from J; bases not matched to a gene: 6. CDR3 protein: CAISQTGARPQHF. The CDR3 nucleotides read TGTGCCATCAGTCAGACAGGGGCAAGGCCCCAGCATTTT.

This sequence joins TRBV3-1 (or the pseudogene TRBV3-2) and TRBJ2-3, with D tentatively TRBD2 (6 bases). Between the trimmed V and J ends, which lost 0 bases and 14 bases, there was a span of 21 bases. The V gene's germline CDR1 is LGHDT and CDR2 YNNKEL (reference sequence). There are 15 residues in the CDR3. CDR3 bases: TGTGCCAGCAGCCAAGATCTTACTAGTAGCGGCTCCCCGTATTTT. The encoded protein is CASSQDLTSSGSPYF.

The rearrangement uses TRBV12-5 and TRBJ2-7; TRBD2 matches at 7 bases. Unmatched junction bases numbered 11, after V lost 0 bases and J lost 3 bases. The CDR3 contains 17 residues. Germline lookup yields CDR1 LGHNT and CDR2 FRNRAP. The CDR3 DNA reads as TGTGCTAGTGGTTTGGTCACGTTAGGACTAGGTTACTACGAGCAGTACTTC. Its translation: CASGLVTLGLGYYEQYF.

CDR3 coding DNA: TGTGCCAGCAGCTCTTCCTCAGGGGCCGGGGCCAACGTCCTGACTTTC. Amino acid sequence: CASSSSSGAGANVLTF. V usage is TRBV11-1 and J usage is TRBJ2-6; D may be TRBD1 (6 bases). There are 16 residues in the CDR3. Germline V gene data show CDR1 as SGHAT and CDR2 as FQDESV (reference sequence). Trimming pared 4 bases from V and 4 bases from J, leaving 14 bases between.

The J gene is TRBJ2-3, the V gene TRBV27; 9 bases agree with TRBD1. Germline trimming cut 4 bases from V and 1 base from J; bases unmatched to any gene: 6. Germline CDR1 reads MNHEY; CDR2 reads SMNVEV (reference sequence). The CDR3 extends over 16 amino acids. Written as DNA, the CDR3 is TGTGCCAGCAGTTCTCCGGGACAGGGCCGCACAGATACGCAGTATTTT. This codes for CASSSPGQGRTDTQYF.

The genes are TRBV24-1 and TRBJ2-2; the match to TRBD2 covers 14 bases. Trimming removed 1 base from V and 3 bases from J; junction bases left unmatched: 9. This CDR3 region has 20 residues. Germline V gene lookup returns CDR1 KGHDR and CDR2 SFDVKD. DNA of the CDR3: TGTGCCACCAGTGATTTCCCGACTAGCGGGGGGGCATTCGACACCGGGGAGCTGTTTTTT. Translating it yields CATSDFPTSGGAFDTGELFF.

The CDR3 DNA is TGTGCCAGCAGCTTAGCAGGGGGTAAGAGGGGGACTGAAGCTTTCTTT. Protein sequence: CASSLAGGKRGTEAFF. The genes are TRBV7-9 and TRBJ1-1, with D perhaps TRBD1 (6 bases). CDR1 is SEHNR and CDR2 is FQNEAQ in the germline V gene (reference sequence). The CDR3 spans 16 residues. Trimming removed 0 bases from V and 5 bases from J, with 16 bases in between.

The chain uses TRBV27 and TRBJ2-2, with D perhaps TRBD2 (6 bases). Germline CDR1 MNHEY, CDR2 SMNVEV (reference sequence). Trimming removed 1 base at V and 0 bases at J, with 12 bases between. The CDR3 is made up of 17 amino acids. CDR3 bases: TGTGCCAGCAGTTTATGGGCGGGAACGGCGAACACCGGGGAGCTGTTTTTT. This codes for CASSLWAGTANTGELFF.

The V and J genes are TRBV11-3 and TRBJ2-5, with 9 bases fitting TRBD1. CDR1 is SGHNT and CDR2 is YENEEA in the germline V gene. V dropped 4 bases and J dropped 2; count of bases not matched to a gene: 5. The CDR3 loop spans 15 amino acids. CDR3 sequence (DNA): TGTGCCAGCAGCTCGGGACAGGGAAGGCAAGAGACCCAGTACTTC. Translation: CASSSGQGRQETQYF.

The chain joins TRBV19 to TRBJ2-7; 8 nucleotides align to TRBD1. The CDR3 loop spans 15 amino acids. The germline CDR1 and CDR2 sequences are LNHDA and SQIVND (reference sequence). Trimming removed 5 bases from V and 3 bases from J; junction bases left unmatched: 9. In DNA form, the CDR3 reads TGTGCCAGTAGTGTAACGATCGGGACAGGCTACGAGCAGTACGTC. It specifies CASSVTIGTGYEQYV.

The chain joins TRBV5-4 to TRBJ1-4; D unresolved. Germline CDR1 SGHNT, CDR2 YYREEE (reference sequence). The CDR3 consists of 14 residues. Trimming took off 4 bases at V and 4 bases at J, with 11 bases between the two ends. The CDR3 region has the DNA TGTGCCAGCAGCAGGGAGCAGAGTAATGAAAAACTGTTTTTT. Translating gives CASSREQSNEKLFF.

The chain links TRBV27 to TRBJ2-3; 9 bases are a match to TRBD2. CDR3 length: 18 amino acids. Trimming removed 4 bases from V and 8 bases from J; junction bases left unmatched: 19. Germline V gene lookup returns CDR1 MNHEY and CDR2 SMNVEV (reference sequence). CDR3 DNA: TGTGCCAGCAGTTGGCGCATAGGTAGACTAGCGGAACGGGTTACGCAGTATTTT. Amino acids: CASSWRIGRLAERVTQYF.

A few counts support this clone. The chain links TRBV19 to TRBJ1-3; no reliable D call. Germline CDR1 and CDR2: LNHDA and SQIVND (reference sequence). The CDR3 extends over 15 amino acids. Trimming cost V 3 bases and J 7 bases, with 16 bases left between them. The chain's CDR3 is CASSIVWASINTIYF. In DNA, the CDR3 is TGTGCCAGTAGTATTGTGTGGGCGAGCATCAACACCATATATTTT.

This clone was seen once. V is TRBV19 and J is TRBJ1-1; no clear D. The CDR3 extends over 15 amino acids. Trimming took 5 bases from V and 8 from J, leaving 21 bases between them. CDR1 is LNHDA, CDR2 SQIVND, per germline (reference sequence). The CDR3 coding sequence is TGTGCCAGTAGTTTCGGAGGGTTTATTAGGGCCGAAGCTTTCTTT. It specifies CASSFGGFIRAEAFF.

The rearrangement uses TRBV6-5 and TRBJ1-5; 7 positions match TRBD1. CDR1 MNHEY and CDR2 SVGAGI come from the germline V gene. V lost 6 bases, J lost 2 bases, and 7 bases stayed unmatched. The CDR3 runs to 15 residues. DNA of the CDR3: TGTGCCAGCAGACTCAGGGGGTTTGGCAATCAGCCCCAGCATTTT. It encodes CASRLRGFGNQPQHF.

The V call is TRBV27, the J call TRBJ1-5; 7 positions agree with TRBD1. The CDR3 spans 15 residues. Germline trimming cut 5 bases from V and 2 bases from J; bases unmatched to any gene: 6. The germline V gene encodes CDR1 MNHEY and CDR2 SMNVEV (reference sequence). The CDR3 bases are TGTGCCAGCAGTCTACAGGGGTTAGGCAATCAGCCCCAGCATTTT. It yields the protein CASSLQGLGNQPQHF.

The CDR3 is CASSPPGVPDTQYF. In DNA form, the CDR3 reads TGTGCCAGCAGCCCCCCAGGGGTTCCAGATACGCAGTATTTT. This chain links TRBV11-3 with TRBJ2-3, with D tentatively TRBD1 (6 bases). This CDR3 spans 14 amino acids. Trimming removed 5 bases at V and 4 bases at J, with 13 bases between. CDR1 is SGHNT and CDR2 is YENEEA in the germline V gene.

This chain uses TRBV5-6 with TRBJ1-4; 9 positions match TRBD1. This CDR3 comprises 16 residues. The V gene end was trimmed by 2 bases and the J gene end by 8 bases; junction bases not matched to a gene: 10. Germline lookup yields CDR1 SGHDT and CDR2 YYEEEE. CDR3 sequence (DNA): TGTGCCAGCAGCTTTGGTCCGACAGGGGGTGGCGAAAAACTGTTTTTT. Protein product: CASSFGPTGGGEKLFF.

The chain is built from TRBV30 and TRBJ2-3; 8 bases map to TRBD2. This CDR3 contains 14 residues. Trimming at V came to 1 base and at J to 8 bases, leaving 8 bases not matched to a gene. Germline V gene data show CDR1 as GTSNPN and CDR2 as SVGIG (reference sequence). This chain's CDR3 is CAWSEAGALGTQYF. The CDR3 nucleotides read TGTGCCTGGAGTGAAGCGGGAGCTTTGGGTACGCAGTATTTT.

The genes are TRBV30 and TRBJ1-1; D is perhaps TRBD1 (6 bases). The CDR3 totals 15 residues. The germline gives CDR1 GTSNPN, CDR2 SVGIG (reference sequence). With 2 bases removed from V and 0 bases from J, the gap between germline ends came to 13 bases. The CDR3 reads CAWSTGLKMNTEAFF. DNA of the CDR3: TGTGCCTGGAGTACAGGGCTGAAGATGAACACTGAAGCTTTCTTT.

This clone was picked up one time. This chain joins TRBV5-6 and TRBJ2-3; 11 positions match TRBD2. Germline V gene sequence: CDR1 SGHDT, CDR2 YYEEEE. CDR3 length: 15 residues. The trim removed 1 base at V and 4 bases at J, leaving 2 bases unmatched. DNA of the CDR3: TGTGCCAGCAGCTTGATACTAGCGGGAGCAGATACGCAGTATTTT. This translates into CASSLILAGADTQYF.

The CDR3 sequence: CASSQIAGEYYNEQFF. CDR3 in DNA: TGTGCCAGCAGCCAGATAGCGGGAGAATACTACAATGAGCAGTTCTTC. The J gene is TRBJ2-1, the V gene TRBV14; 9 nucleotides match TRBD2. V gave up 3 bases and J gave up 3 bases; unmatched junction bases: 6. Germline CDR1 SGHDN, CDR2 FVKESK. The CDR3 consists of 16 residues.

CDR3 DNA: TGTGCCAGCAGTTGGGGGGGTACGCAGTATTTT. Residues: CASSWGGTQYF. J is TRBJ2-3 and V is TRBV2, with TRBD2 matching over 7 bases. With 5 bases clipped from V and 8 bases from J, the junction kept 1 base outside the gene matches. Germline V lookup: CDR1 SNHLY, CDR2 FYNNEI. This CDR3 has 11 residues. Variable domain in full (rest from reference TRBV2 and TRBJ2-3): EPEVTQTPSHQVTQMGQEVILRCVPISNHLYFYWYRQILGQKVEFLVSFYNNEISEKSEIFDDQFSVERPDGSNFTLKIRSTKLEDSAMYFCASSWGGTQYFGPGTRLTVL.